This T cell receptor beta chain was found in a study of cytomegalovirus exposure and HLA in healthy donors. For the study at large: The same platform used for the 500 to 850 first-cohort repertoires was also used for the 120 or so validation repertoires, as a later analysis reported. Study observations and caveats: Most TCR sequences were rare, but some public TCRs occurred in many donors. Listed as cytomegalovirus-associated were around 160 TCR beta chains. Among the CMV-associated chains, three were confirmed in vitro as specific for CMV antigens.

About this clone itself: What it binds is not known.

TCRdb's table, derived via immunoSEQ multiplex PCR, lists solely in-frame clones and lacks some. The sample consists of some 140,000 clones, roughly nine tenths of them appearing once. The CDR3 extends over 12 amino acids. Germline values: CDR1 GTSNPN, CDR2 SVGIG (reference sequence). V was shortened by 2 bases and J by 0 bases, with 5 bases between the two germline ends. The TCR was taken from a man in his late teens or twenties in good health and CMV-seronegative. Sequencing was done on a sample of PBMCs. This chain joins TRBV30 and TRBJ2-7; D call uncertain. The CDR3 region is CAWSKSSYEQYF. CDR3 DNA sequence: TGTGCCTGGAGTAAGAGCTCCTACGAGCAGTACTTC.